Below are 16 T cell receptor beta chains sequenced from a single sample in a study of cytomegalovirus exposure and HLA in healthy donors. Sequenced by immunoSEQ multiplex PCR; TCRdb stores in-frame clones only, minus some. In the table there are 100,000 or so clones, 86% of which are singletons. The sequenced sample was PBMCs. These receptor sequences come from a woman younger than 30 in good health and CMV-seropositive.

The V and J genes are TRBV28 and TRBJ1-5, with D tentatively TRBD1 (6 bases). Per germline, CDR1 MDHEN and CDR2 SYDVKM. The CDR3 runs 16 residues. V lost 0 bases and J lost 0, with 9 bases in between. Here the CDR3 DNA reads TGTGCCAGCAGTTTATGGTTGGACAGTAGCAATCAGCCCCAGCATTTT. Encoded protein: CASSLWLDSSNQPQHF.

The chain carries TRBV27 and TRBJ2-5; 12 bases agree with TRBD2. Germline assignment: CDR1 MNHEY and CDR2 SMNVEV (reference sequence). V was pared by 6 bases and J by 0 bases, with 8 bases of the junction left unmatched. The CDR3 contains 17 residues. The DNA of the CDR3 is TGTGCCAGCAGCTCACCCGGGACTAGCGGGTACCAAGAGACCCAGTACTTC. This gives the protein CASSSPGTSGYQETQYF.

V is TRBV28 and J is TRBJ2-5, with TRBD1 matching 7 bases. Germline V lookup: CDR1 MDHEN, CDR2 SYDVKM. After removal of 6 bases from V and 5 bases from J, the junction contained 6 bases not matched to a gene. The CDR3 has 13 residues. The CDR3 sequence is CASRDRFVETQYF. Written as DNA, the CDR3 is TGTGCCAGCAGGGACAGGTTCGTGGAGACCCAGTACTTC.

This clone was seen only once. The rearrangement links TRBV9 to TRBJ1-3, with D unclear. There are 15 residues in the CDR3. Trimming stripped 2 bases from V and 4 bases from J, with 13 bases between. Germline CDR1 is SGDLS and CDR2 is YYNGEE. CDR3 sequence reads: CASSVWGGAGNTIYF. The CDR3 region has the DNA TGTGCCAGCAGCGTTTGGGGAGGTGCAGGAAACACCATATATTTT.

V and J are TRBV9 and TRBJ2-2; 11 nucleotides align to TRBD2. The CDR3 sequence is 17 residues long. Germline assignment: CDR1 SGDLS and CDR2 YYNGEE. The V and J ends lost 1 base and 5 bases, in that order; junction bases with no gene match: 7. The CDR3 DNA reads TGTGCCAGCAGCGTAACTAGCGGGGGCTCAGGGACCGGGGAGCTGTTTTTT. The encoded protein is CASSVTSGGSGTGELFF.

The chain carries TRBV19 and TRBJ2-3; the D gene is possibly TRBD1 (6 bases). V dropped 8 bases and J dropped 4 bases, with 16 bases sitting between them. Germline CDR1 LNHDA, CDR2 SQIVND (reference sequence). The CDR3 totals 14 residues. The CDR3 loop is CASRGTWNADTQYF. The CDR3 bases are TGTGCCAGTCGTGGGACATGGAACGCAGATACGCAGTATTTT. Using reference TRBV19 and TRBJ2-3 for the parts outside the CDR3, the full variable domain is DGGITQSPKYLFRKEGQNVTLSCEQNLNHDAMYWYRQDPGQGLRLIYYSQIVNDFQKGDIAEGYSVSREKKESFPLTVTSAQKNPTAFYLCASRGTWNADTQYFGPGTRLTVL.

This clone was detected only a few times. The chain uses TRBV5-4 and TRBJ1-2; 9 bases line up with TRBD1. With V trimmed by 5 bases and J by 7 bases, 12 bases remained unmatched. This CDR3 is 15 amino acids long. The V gene's germline CDR1 is SGHNT and CDR2 YYREEE (reference sequence). CDR3 bases: TGTGCCAGCAGGGTTGGGGGACAGGGATTGGGTGGCTACACCTTC. Translated: CASRVGGQGLGGYTF.

The V and J genes are TRBV28 and TRBJ2-3; D uncertain. In germline, CDR1 is MDHEN, CDR2 SYDVKM. The CDR3 contains 15 residues. The V and J ends lost 6 bases and 0 bases respectively, with 13 bases between them. CDR3 amino acids: CASSMTVSSTDTQYF. The CDR3 coding sequence is TGTGCCAGCAGCATGACTGTTTCTAGCACAGATACGCAGTATTTT.

This sequence joins TRBV30 and TRBJ2-7; 11 nucleotides line up with TRBD2. Looked up from germline, CDR1 is GTSNPN and CDR2 is SVGIG (reference sequence). Trimming cost V 2 bases and J 1 base; bases outside gene matches: 7. The CDR3 extends over 16 amino acids. This CDR3 is CAWSLTSGSYSYEQYF. The CDR3 coding sequence is TGTGCCTGGAGTTTAACTAGCGGGAGTTATTCCTACGAGCAGTACTTC.

V and J are TRBV7-3 and TRBJ2-5, with a possible D match to TRBD2 (5 bases). Per the germline V gene, CDR1 is SGHTA and CDR2 is FQGTGA. V dropped 0 bases and J dropped 5 bases, with 7 bases sitting between them. The CDR3 covers 13 residues. In DNA form, the CDR3 reads TGTGCCAGCAGCTTAACCCCGGGGGAGACCCAGTACTTC. Translated, it gives CASSLTPGETQYF.

The V call is TRBV6-5, the J call TRBJ1-1; D unclear. Germline CDR1 reads MNHEY; CDR2 reads SVGAGI. V dropped 5 bases and J dropped 0 bases, with 13 bases sitting between them. The CDR3 has 15 amino acids. CDR3 DNA sequence: TGTGCCAGCAGTAAACCTGGACTAATGAACACTGAAGCTTTCTTT. As protein: CASSKPGLMNTEAFF.

This chain links TRBV9 with TRBJ2-1; D not resolved. The CDR3 has 14 residues. Germline V gene lookup returns CDR1 SGDLS and CDR2 YYNGEE. V lost 0 bases and J 7 bases, leaving 11 bases between the germline ends. The CDR3 nucleotides read TGTGCCAGCAGCGTAGAGAGTATTCGGAATGAGCAGTTCTTC. Translated, it gives CASSVESIRNEQFF.

The rearrangement links TRBV20-1 to TRBJ2-7, with D perhaps matching TRBD2 (6 bases). This CDR3 contains 11 residues. CDR1 DFQATT and CDR2 SNEGSKA come from the germline V gene (reference sequence). Trimming pared 4 bases from V and 4 bases from J, leaving 8 bases between. Here the CDR3 DNA reads TGCAGTGCTACGGGAGTGTACGAGCAGTACTTC. As protein: CSATGVYEQYF.

The chain combines TRBV5-1 with TRBJ2-5; TRBD1 might be the D (5 bases). V shed 4 bases and J shed 5 bases, with 15 bases lying between them. This CDR3 region has 14 residues. The V gene's germline CDR1 is SGHRS and CDR2 YFSETQ. CDR3 DNA sequence: TGCGCCAGCAGCCCCGTTTCCAGGGTTGAGACCCAGTACTTC. It specifies CASSPVSRVETQYF.

This chain uses TRBV6-5 with TRBJ2-7; 14 bases match TRBD2. J was trimmed by 5 bases and V by 5 bases; bases with no gene match: 5. The germline V gene encodes CDR1 MNHEY and CDR2 SVGAGI. This CDR3 is 15 amino acids long. In DNA, the CDR3 is TGTGCCAGCAGTCGACTAGCGGGGGGGCCGCACGAGCAGTACTTC. Protein sequence: CASSRLAGGPHEQYF.

The chain couples TRBV6-5 to TRBJ2-7; TRBD1 agrees at 7 bases. This CDR3 has 15 residues. Germline V gene lookup returns CDR1 MNHEY and CDR2 SVGAGI. After removal of 6 bases from V and 0 bases from J, the junction contained 8 bases not matched to a gene. CDR3 residues: CASSHRGQPSYEQYF. The CDR3 DNA is TGTGCCAGCAGCCATAGGGGACAGCCCTCCTACGAGCAGTACTTC.